This TCR beta chain was found in a study of shared T cell receptors in the human thymus. V was pared by 4 bases and J by 4 bases, with 8 bases between. Germline CDR1 SNHLY, CDR2 FYNNEI. This CDR3 has 13 residues. Clones were read by immunoSEQ multiplex PCR, and TCRdb kept only the in-frame ones, dropping some. The sample contains 500,000 to 550,000 clones, around three quarters of which appear only once. These data are also associated with another study on human thymus T cells. From that study: In corrective heart surgery, resections were taken, and these provided the thymus tissue. There were highly overlapping thymic repertoires among unrelated individuals, as related research reported.

This chain joins TRBV2 and TRBJ1-3; no clear D gene. The receptor comes from a boy under three years old with a congenital heart defect. Sequencing was done on a sample of thymocytes. The DNA of the CDR3 is TGTGCCAGCAGTGGGCGGGCCGGAAACACCATATATTTT. Amino acids: CASSGRAGNTIYF.